This entry describes one T cell receptor (beta chain). The antigen is unknown. The record originates from a study of cytomegalovirus exposure and HLA in healthy donors. About the research overall: Unique TCR beta sequences numbering some 110 million came from around 180 million T cells in an earlier analysis. Points from the study as a whole: It was reportedly the case that the classifier diagnosed cytomegalovirus status with high specificity and sensitivity. Generally TCR sequences proved uncommon, though certain public TCRs appeared in numerous donors. Previous analysis showed most TCR beta V segments were productive about 87% or about 30% of the time.

The study ran its PCR with 60 Vbeta and 13 Jbeta primers. The method was immunoSEQ multiplex PCR; TCRdb's version includes in-frame clones alone and lacks a portion of them. The table lists tens of thousands of clones. V lost 6 bases and J lost 0; bases outside the gene matches: 10. Looked up from germline, CDR1 is SGHVS and CDR2 is FNYEAQ. The length of the CDR3 is 17 residues. The V and J genes are TRBV7-6 and TRBJ1-2, with TRBD1 matching 10 bases. Source material: PBMCs. The TCR was taken from a woman aged 40 to 55 in good health and CMV-seronegative. DNA of the CDR3: TGTGCCAGCAGAAGGACAGGGGGAAAAGAAGCTAACTATGGCTACACCTTC. As protein: CASRRTGGKEANYGYTF.